The 10 T cell receptor beta chains presented below share a single source sample, sequenced in a study of shared clonotypes between healthy human individuals. The repertoire was sequenced with immunoSEQ multiplex PCR; TCRdb's copy has only in-frame clones and lacks some. The sample holds 2 million to 2.5 million clones; almost 96% are singletons and the top ten take less than 0.15%. The sequencing sample was made of naive CD4+ T cells sorted from blood. Subset described: CD45RA+ positively selected. These receptors were obtained from a young man in good health.

The chain employs TRBV4-3 and TRBJ1-1, with 12 bases lining up with TRBD1. Germline assignment: CDR1 LGHNA and CDR2 YSLEER. V shed 3 bases, J shed 4 bases, and the junction held 12 bases outside the gene matches. This CDR3 has 18 residues. The CDR3 protein is CASSQEGTGGLLSTEAFF. The CDR3, as DNA: TGCGCCAGCAGCCAGGAGGGGACAGGGGGCCTGCTTAGCACTGAAGCTTTCTTT.

The V and J genes are TRBV7-2 and TRBJ2-7; 12 bases are shared with TRBD2. CDR3 size: 15 residues. V was clipped by 4 bases and J by 3 bases; unmatched bases: 4. Germline-derived CDR1 and CDR2 are SGHTA and FQGNSA. This CDR3 reads CASSSRTSGIYEQYF. In DNA form, the CDR3 reads TGTGCCAGCAGCTCCCGGACTAGCGGGATCTACGAGCAGTACTTC.

To note about this clone: The same CDR3 also results from other DNA sequences found in this sample. This sequence joins TRBV6-5 and TRBJ1-2; D ambiguous. Germline assignment: CDR1 MNHEY and CDR2 SVGAGI. V was shortened by 9 bases and J by 0 bases, with 11 bases between the two germline ends. The CDR3 has 13 residues. The CDR3 DNA reads as TGTGCCAGTCGGACGGGAGCTAACTATGGCTACACCTTC. Protein: CASRTGANYGYTF.

V and J are TRBV30 and TRBJ1-4, with 7 bases identical to TRBD1. CDR3 length: 14 residues. CDR1 and CDR2 (germline): GTSNPN, SVGIG (reference sequence). CDR3 nucleotides: TGTGTCTCGTCGACCGGGACAGTGGGCGGAAAACTGTTTTTT. The encoded protein is CVSSTGTVGGKLFF.

As to this clone: The same CDR3 also results from other DNA sequences found in this sample. The gene calls are TRBV9 and TRBJ1-6; D perhaps matches TRBD1 (6 bases). CDR1 and CDR2 from the germline V gene are SGDLS and YYNGEE. V lost 0 bases and J 7 bases, leaving 8 bases between the germline ends. The CDR3 spans 14 residues. CDR3 DNA sequence: TGTGCCAGCAGCGTAGGAGGGGGAAATTCACCCCTCCACTTT. Translating it yields CASSVGGGNSPLHF.

Here the CDR3 DNA reads TGCGCCAGCAGCTTGGGTCCCGCTAGCGGCCAAGAGACCCAGTACTTC. Its translation is CASSLGPASGQETQYF. The rearrangement links TRBV5-1 to TRBJ2-5, with TRBD2 matching 7 bases. The CDR3 extends over 16 amino acids. Germline trimming cut 0 bases from V and 1 base from J; bases unmatched to any gene: 6. CDR1 is SGHRS and CDR2 is YFSETQ in the germline V gene.

The chain combines TRBV10-3 with TRBJ1-3, with 11 nucleotides matching TRBD1. V was pared by 10 bases and J by 4 bases, with 15 bases of the junction left unmatched. CDR1 and CDR2 (germline): ENHRY, SYGVKD. This CDR3 comprises 17 residues. CDR3 loop: CATLSGTGGLAGNTIYF. CDR3 nucleotides: TGTGCCACCCTGTCCGGGACAGGGGGTTTAGCGGGAAACACCATATATTTT.

With regard to this clone: The sample holds other DNA sequences that translate to the same CDR3. The chain links TRBV30 to TRBJ2-7; tentative D call: TRBD1 (5 bases). CDR3 length equals 12 residues. The V gene's germline CDR1 is GTSNPN and CDR2 SVGIG (reference sequence). V lost 3 bases to trimming and J lost 2 bases, with 8 bases between them. The CDR3 sequence is CAWSVRAYEQYF. CDR3 in DNA: TGTGCCTGGAGCGTCAGGGCCTACGAGCAGTACTTC.

A note on this clone: An end of the junction does not agree with germline; a read error may underlie this. The rearrangement joins TRBV7-2 to TRBJ2-1; 9 bases agree with TRBD1. The CDR3 loop spans 13 amino acids. CDR1 is SGHTA, CDR2 FQGNSA, per germline. CDR3 DNA: TGTGCCAGCAGCCTACTTGAAGGGACAGGGACTGTCTTC. Its protein product is CASSLLEGTGTVF. The full variable domain, rest sourced from reference TRBV7-2 and TRBJ2-1, is GAGVSQSPSNKVTEKGKDVELRCDPISGHTALYWYRQSLGQGLEFLIYFQGNSAPDKSGLPSDRFSAERTGGSVSTLTIQRTQQEDSAVYLCASSLLEGTGTVFGPGTRLTVL.

The chain carries TRBV14 and TRBJ2-1, with TRBD2 identical over 14 bases. From germline, CDR1 is SGHDN and CDR2 FVKESK. The junction had 6 bases not matched to a gene; V was cut back by 5 bases and J by 6 bases. CDR3 length: 16 residues. The CDR3 loop reads CASSKGLAGVINEQFF. In nucleotides, the CDR3 is TGTGCCAGCAGCAAGGGACTAGCGGGAGTTATCAATGAGCAGTTCTTC. The variable domain in full, completed from reference TRBV14 and TRBJ2-1, reads EAGVTQFPSHSVIEKGQTVTLRCDPISGHDNLYWYRRVMGKEIKFLLHFVKESKQDESGMPNNRFLAERTGGTYSTLKVQPAELEDSGVYFCASSKGLAGVINEQFFGPGTRLTVL.